This T cell receptor (beta chain) is from a study of OX40 agonist ivuxolimab in advanced cancers. Germline CDR1 is SGHTA and CDR2 is FQGNSA. V shed 4 bases and J shed 3 bases, with 12 bases lying between them. CDR3 size: 14 residues. Assay used: immunoSEQ multiplex PCR; TCRdb lists only in-frame clones, some missing. This table holds nearly 70,000 clones, about nine tenths found once. The rearrangement uses TRBV7-2 and TRBJ1-1; a possible D gene is TRBD1 (5 bases). This clonotype originated in an adult with an advanced solid tumor such as melanoma, head and neck, liver or kidney cancer. The material was CD4+ or CD8+ T cells sorted from blood, obtained in a trial of the OX40 agonist ivuxolimab. In DNA form, the CDR3 reads TGTGCCAGCAGCTGGGCCCAGGGATACACTGAAGCTTTCTTT. Its protein product is CASSWAQGYTEAFF. Using reference TRBV7-2 and TRBJ1-1 for the parts outside the CDR3, the full variable domain is GAGVSQSPSNKVTEKGKDVELRCDPISGHTALYWYRQSLGQGLEFLIYFQGNSAPDKSGLPSDRFSAERTGGSVSTLTIQRTQQEDSAVYLCASSWAQGYTEAFFGQGTRLTVV.